This T cell receptor (beta chain) is from a study of Ad26.COV2.S vaccination and SARS-CoV-2 variants. Sequencing was performed with immunoSEQ multiplex PCR; in TCRdb, only in-frame clones are kept and a portion is missing. In the table there are 300,000 to 400,000 clones, approximately 86% of which are singletons. This CDR3 comprises 14 residues. V was clipped by 6 bases and J by 1 base; unmatched bases: 4. Germline CDR1 reads SGHTA; CDR2 reads FQGNSA. There are a few counts of this clone. This sample's treatment: around 19 received Ad26.COV2.S at low or high dose, single or two shots; about 5 received placebo; per-sample allocation not given. Sample collection was performed on day 63 after the first vaccine or placebo injection.

The TCR comes from a person aged 18 to 59 who received the Ad26.COV2.S COVID-19 vaccine or a placebo. The V and J genes are TRBV7-2 and TRBJ1-1, with TRBD1 identical over 8 bases. The sample was peripheral blood, taken in a trial of Ad26.COV2.S vaccine versus placebo. This CDR3 reads CASRQQGGNTEAFF. The CDR3 DNA reads TGTGCCAGCAGACAACAGGGGGGGAACACTGAAGCTTTCTTT.